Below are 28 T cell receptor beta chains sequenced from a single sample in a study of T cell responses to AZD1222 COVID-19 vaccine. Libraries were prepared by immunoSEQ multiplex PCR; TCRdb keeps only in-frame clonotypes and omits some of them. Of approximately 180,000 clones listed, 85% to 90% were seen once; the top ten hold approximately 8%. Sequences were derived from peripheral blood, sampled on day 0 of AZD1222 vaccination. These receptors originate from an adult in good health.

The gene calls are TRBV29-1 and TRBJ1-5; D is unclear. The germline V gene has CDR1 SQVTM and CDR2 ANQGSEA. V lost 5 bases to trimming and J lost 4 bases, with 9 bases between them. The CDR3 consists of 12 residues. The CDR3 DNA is TGCAGCGTTCTTACCCGGAATCAGCCCCAGCATTTT. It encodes CSVLTRNQPQHF.

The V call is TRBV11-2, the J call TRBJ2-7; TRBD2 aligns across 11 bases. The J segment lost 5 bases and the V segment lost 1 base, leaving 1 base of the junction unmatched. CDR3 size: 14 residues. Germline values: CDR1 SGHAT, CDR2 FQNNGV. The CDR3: CASSLVLAGDEQYF. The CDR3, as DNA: TGTGCCAGCAGCTTAGTACTAGCGGGGGACGAGCAGTACTTC. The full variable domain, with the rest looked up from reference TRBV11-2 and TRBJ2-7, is EAGVAQSPRYKIIEKRQSVAFWCNPISGHATLYWYQQILGQGPKLLIQFQNNGVVDDSQLPKDRFSAERLKGVDSTLKIQPAKLEDSAVYLCASSLVLAGDEQYFGPGTRLTVT.

The CDR3 DNA follows: TGTGCCAGCAGCCTCAGTGTTAATTCACCCCTCCACTTT. Translated: CASSLSVNSPLHF. This chain links TRBV6-5 with TRBJ1-6, with D unresolved. Trimming pared 6 bases from V and 6 bases from J, leaving 9 bases between. Germline-derived CDR1 and CDR2 are MNHEY and SVGAGI. The CDR3 sequence is 13 residues long.

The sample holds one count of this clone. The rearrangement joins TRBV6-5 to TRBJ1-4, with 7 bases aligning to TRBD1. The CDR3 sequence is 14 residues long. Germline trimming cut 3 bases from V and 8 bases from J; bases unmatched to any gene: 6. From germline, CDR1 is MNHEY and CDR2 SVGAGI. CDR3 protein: CASSYAQGIEKLFF. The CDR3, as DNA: TGTGCCAGCAGTTATGCACAGGGGATAGAAAAACTGTTTTTT.

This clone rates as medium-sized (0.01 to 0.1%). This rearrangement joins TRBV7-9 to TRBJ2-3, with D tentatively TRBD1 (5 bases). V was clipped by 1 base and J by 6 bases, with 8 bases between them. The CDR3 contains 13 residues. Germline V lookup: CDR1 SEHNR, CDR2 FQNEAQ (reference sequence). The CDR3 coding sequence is TGTGCCAGCAGCTTAGGGAAGGGGGATACGCAGTATTTT. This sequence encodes CASSLGKGDTQYF.

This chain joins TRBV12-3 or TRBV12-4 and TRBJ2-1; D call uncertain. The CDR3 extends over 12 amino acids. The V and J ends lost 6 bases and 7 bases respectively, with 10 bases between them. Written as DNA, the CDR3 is TGTGCCAGCAGGGCAATCGAGAATGAGCAGTTCTTC. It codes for CASRAIENEQFF.

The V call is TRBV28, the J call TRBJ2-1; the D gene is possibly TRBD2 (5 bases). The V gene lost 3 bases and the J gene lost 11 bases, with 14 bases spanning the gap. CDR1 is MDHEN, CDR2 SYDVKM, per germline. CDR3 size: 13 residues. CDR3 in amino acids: CASSFLGSGQQFF. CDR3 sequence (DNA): TGTGCCAGCAGTTTTCTGGGCAGCGGTCAGCAGTTCTTC. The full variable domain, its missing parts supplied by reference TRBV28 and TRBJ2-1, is DVKVTQSSRYLVKRTGEKVFLECVQDMDHENMFWYRQDPGLGLRLIYFSYDVKMKEKGDIPEGYSVSREKKERFSLILESASTNQTSMYLCASSFLGSGQQFFGPGTRLTVL.

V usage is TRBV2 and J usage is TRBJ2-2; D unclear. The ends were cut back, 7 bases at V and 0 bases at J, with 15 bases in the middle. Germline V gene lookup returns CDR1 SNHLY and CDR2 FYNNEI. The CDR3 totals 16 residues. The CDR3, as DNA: TGTGCCAGCAACCTCCGGGCAGCTACGAACACCGGGGAGCTGTTTTTT. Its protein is CASNLRAATNTGELFF. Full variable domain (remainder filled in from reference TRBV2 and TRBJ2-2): EPEVTQTPSHQVTQMGQEVILRCVPISNHLYFYWYRQILGQKVEFLVSFYNNEISEKSEIFDDQFSVERPDGSNFTLKIRSTKLEDSAMYFCASNLRAATNTGELFFGEGSRLTVL.

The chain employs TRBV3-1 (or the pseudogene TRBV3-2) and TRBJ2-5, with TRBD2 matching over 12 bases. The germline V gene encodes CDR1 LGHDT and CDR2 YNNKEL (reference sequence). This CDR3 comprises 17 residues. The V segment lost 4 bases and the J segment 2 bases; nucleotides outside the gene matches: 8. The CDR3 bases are TGTGCCAGCAGCCGCATCGTCGGACTAGCGGGGCAAGAGACCCAGTACTTC. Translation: CASSRIVGLAGQETQYF.

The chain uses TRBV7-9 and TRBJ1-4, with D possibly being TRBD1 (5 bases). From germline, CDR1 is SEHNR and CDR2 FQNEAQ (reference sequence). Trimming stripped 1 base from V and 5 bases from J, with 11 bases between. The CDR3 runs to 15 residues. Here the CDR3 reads CASSLGRAGNEKLFF. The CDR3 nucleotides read TGTGCCAGCAGCTTAGGAAGGGCAGGGAATGAAAAACTGTTTTTT.

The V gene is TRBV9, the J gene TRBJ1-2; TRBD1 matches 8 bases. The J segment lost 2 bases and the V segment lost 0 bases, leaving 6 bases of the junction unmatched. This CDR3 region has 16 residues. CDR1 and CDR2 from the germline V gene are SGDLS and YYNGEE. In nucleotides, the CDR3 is TGTGCCAGCAGCGTAGGGTCCCAGGGGGCCAACTATGGCTACACCTTC. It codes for CASSVGSQGANYGYTF.

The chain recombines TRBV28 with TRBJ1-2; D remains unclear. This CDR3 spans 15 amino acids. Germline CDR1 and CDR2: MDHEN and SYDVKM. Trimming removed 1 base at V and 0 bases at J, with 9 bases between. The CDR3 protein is CASSLSLGANYGYTF. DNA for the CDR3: TGTGCCAGCAGTTTATCACTGGGAGCTAACTATGGCTACACCTTC.

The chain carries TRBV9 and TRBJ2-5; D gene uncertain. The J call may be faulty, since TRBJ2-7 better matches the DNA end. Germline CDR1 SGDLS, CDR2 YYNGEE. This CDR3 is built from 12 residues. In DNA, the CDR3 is TGTGCCAGCAGCGTAGAAGGTTACGAGCAGTACTTC. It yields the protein CASSVEGYEQYF.

The CDR3 sequence is CASSISGRGPEQYF. The CDR3 DNA is TGTGCCAGTAGTATAAGTGGGCGCGGCCCCGAGCAGTACTTC. The V gene is TRBV19, the J gene TRBJ2-7; D not resolved. Trimming left V 2 bases short and J 6 bases short, with 14 bases between. Germline assignment: CDR1 LNHDA and CDR2 SQIVND (reference sequence). The CDR3 extends over 14 amino acids.

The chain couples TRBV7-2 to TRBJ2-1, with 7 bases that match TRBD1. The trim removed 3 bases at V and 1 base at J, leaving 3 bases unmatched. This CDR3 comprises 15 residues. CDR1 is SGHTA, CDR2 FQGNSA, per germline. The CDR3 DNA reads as TGTGCCAGCAGCTTGACAGGGTGGTCCTACAATGAGCAGTTCTTC. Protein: CASSLTGWSYNEQFF.

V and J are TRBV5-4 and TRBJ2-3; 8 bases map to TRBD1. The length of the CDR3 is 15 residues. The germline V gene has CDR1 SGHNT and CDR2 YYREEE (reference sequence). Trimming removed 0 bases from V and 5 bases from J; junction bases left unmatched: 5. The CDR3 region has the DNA TGTGCCAGCAGCTTGGAAGGACAGGGAGGAGATACGCAGTATTTT. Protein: CASSLEGQGGDTQYF.

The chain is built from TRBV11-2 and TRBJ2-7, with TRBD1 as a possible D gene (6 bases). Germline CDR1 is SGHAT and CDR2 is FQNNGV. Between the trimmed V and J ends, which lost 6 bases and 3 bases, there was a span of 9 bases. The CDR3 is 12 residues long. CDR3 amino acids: CASRQGFYEQYF. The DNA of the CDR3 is TGTGCCAGCAGACAGGGATTCTACGAGCAGTACTTC.

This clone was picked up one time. Here the CDR3 reads CASSQGLDREVFF. The CDR3 DNA reads as TGCGCCAGCAGCCAAGGTCTGGACAGGGAGGTGTTTTTT. This chain links TRBV4-1 with TRBJ1-4; 8 bases are shared with TRBD1. The CDR3 contains 13 residues. Germline-derived CDR1 and CDR2 are MGHRA and YSYEKL. V lost 1 base, J lost 15 bases, and 7 bases stayed unmatched.

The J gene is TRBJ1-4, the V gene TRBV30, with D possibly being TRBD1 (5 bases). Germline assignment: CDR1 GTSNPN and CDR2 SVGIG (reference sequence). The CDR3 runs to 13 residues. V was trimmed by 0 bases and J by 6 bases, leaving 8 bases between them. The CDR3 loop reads CAWSVTRDEKLFF. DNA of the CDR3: TGTGCCTGGAGTGTAACCAGGGATGAAAAACTGTTTTTT.

In DNA form, the CDR3 reads TGTGCCTGGAGGGGCGGGCAGCCCGACACTGAAGCTTTCTTT. It codes for CAWRGGQPDTEAFF. The gene calls are TRBV30 and TRBJ1-1, with no clear D. The CDR3 sequence is 14 residues long. The germline V and J ends were trimmed by 3 bases and 3 bases, with 14 bases remaining between them. Germline CDR1 reads GTSNPN; CDR2 reads SVGIG (reference sequence).

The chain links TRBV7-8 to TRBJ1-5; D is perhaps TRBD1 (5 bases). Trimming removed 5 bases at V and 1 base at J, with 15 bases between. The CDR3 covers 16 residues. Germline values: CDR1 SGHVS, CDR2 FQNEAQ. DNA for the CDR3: TGTGCCAGCAGCCTCAGCGGGGGAATAAGCAATCAGCCCCAGCATTTT. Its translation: CASSLSGGISNQPQHF.

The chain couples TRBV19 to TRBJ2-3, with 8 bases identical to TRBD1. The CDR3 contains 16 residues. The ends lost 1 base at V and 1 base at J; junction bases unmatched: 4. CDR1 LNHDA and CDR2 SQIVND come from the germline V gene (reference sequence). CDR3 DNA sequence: TGTGCCAGTAGTATAGGTACAGGGGGAGGCACAGATACGCAGTATTTT. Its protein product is CASSIGTGGGTDTQYF.

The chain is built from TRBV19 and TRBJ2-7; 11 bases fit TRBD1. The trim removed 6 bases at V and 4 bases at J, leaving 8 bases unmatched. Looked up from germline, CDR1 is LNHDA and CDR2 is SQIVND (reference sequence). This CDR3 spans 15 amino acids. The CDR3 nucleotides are TGTGCCAGTAGCATCGGACAGGGGGCGGGATACGAGCAGTACTTC. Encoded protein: CASSIGQGAGYEQYF.

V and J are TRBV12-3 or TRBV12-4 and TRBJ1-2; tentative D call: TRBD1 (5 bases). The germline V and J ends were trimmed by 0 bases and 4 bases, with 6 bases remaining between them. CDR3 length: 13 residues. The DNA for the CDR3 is TGTGCCAGCAGTTTAGCCAGGGCCTATGGCTACACCTTC. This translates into CASSLARAYGYTF.

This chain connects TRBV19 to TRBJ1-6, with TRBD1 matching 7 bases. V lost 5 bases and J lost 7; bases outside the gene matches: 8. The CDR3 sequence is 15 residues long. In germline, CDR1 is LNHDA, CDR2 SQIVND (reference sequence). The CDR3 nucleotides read TGTGCCAGTAGTCCAGGACAGGCTCAGAATTCACCCCTCCACTTT. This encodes CASSPGQAQNSPLHF.

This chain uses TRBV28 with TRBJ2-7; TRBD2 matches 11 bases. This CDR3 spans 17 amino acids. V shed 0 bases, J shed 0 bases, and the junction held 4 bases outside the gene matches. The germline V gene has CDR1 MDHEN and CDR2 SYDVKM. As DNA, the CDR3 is TGTGCCAGCAGTTTATGGGGACTAGCGGAAAGCTCCTACGAGCAGTACTTC. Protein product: CASSLWGLAESSYEQYF.

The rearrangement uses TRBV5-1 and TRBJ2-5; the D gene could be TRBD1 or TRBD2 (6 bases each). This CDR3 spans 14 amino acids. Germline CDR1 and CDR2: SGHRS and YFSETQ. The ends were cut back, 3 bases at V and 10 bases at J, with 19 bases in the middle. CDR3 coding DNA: TGCGCCAGCAGCTACGAGGAGGGGTACAGGGTCCAGTACTTC. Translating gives CASSYEEGYRVQYF.

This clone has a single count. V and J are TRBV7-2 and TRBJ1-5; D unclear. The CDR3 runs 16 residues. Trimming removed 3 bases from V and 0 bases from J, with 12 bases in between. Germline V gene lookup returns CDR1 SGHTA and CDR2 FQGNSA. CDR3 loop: CASSFDGWYSNQPQHF. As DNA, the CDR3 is TGTGCCAGCAGCTTTGACGGATGGTATAGCAATCAGCCCCAGCATTTT.